This passage covers 19 T cell receptor beta chains from one sample sequenced in a study of patients and donors after allogeneic stem cell transplantation (dated by TCRdb to 2019 to 2021). The library was built by means of RT-PCR. Sequencing took place on a NextSeq 550. Using fastp trimming at Q25 and MiXCR clonotype assembly, TCRdb reanalyzed the public sequencing data and kept in-frame beta chains. Each CDR3 protein gets just one entry, which takes the most common genes and DNA from the rows behind it. For this sample there are approximately 150,000 distinct CDR3 sequences; about 32% appear just once. In total, the top ten clones hold around 3% of the sample. Specimen: blood, either unsorted or a sorted T cell fraction (not recorded which). These TCRs come from a human donor who was either an allogeneic HSCT recipient or a stem cell or donor lymphocyte infusion donor (not recorded which). It is not recorded whose cells these are; they may come from a transplant donor.

This clonotype has a count of ten or more. The chain is built from TRBV20-1 and TRBJ1-5, with D hard to call. The CDR3 consists of 13 residues. Germline lookup yields CDR1 DFQATT and CDR2 SNEGSKA (reference sequence). Between the trimmed V and J ends, which lost 2 bases and 3 bases, there was a span of 8 bases. In DNA form, the CDR3 reads TGCAGTGCTAGATCCGGGAACAATCAGCCCCAGCATTTT. It specifies CSARSGNNQPQHF.

The table lists this clonotype with a few counts. In nucleotides, the CDR3 is TGTGCCAGTAGTATAAAGGGGACAGTCTACGAGCAGTACTTC. It translates to CASSIKGTVYEQYF. The V gene is TRBV19, the J gene TRBJ2-7; 7 bases agree with TRBD1. Per germline, CDR1 LNHDA and CDR2 SQIVND (reference sequence). This CDR3 contains 14 residues. The V segment lost 2 bases and the J segment 3 bases; nucleotides outside the gene matches: 4.

This clonotype was recorded at least ten times. This chain joins TRBV28 and TRBJ1-6; weak D call: TRBD1 (5 bases). CDR1 is MDHEN, CDR2 SYDVKM, per germline. The ends were cut back, 8 bases at V and 8 bases at J, with 16 bases in the middle. The CDR3 loop spans 14 amino acids. The DNA of the CDR3 is TGTGCCAGCCAAACGGGGGGGAAAGATTCACCCCTCCACTTT. The encoded protein is CASQTGGKDSPLHF.

This clonotype was counted many times. The J gene is TRBJ1-6, the V gene TRBV12-3 or TRBV12-4; D may be TRBD1 (6 bases). Trimming shortened V by 3 bases and J by 10 bases, and 13 bases separated the two germline ends. This CDR3 is 14 amino acids long. The CDR3 loop reads CASSFSGGRSPLHF. CDR3 coding DNA: TGTGCCAGCAGTTTTTCGGGGGGCAGGTCACCCCTCCACTTT.

The chain carries TRBV5-1 and TRBJ2-1; 11 positions match TRBD2. Per germline, CDR1 SGHRS and CDR2 YFSETQ. The junction had 3 bases not matched to a gene; V was cut back by 9 bases and J by 7 bases. CDR3 length: 12 amino acids. In nucleotides, the CDR3 is TGCGCCACCGGGACTAGCGGTAATGAGCAGTTCTTC. It translates to CATGTSGNEQFF.

This chain connects TRBV7-3 to TRBJ2-2; 8 positions agree with TRBD2. This CDR3 has 16 amino acids. Germline assignment: CDR1 SGHTA and CDR2 FQGTGA. The J segment lost 0 bases and the V segment lost 3 bases, leaving 3 bases of the junction unmatched. The CDR3: CASSFLGLANTGELFF. The CDR3 region has the DNA TGTGCCAGCAGCTTCCTGGGACTAGCGAACACCGGGGAGCTGTTTTTT.

This rearrangement joins TRBV5-1 to TRBJ2-7; TRBD2 agrees at 14 bases. Unmatched junction bases numbered 4, after V lost 5 bases and J lost 3 bases. Per the germline V gene, CDR1 is SGHRS and CDR2 is YFSETQ. This CDR3 contains 15 residues. The CDR3 here is CASRSGLAGVYEQYF. DNA for the CDR3: TGCGCCAGCAGGTCGGGACTAGCGGGAGTCTACGAGCAGTACTTC.

The chain uses TRBV20-1 and TRBJ2-1, with 8 bases lining up with TRBD2. The CDR3 spans 14 residues. J was trimmed by 2 bases and V by 6 bases; bases with no gene match: 6. In germline, CDR1 is DFQATT, CDR2 SNEGSKA (reference sequence). CDR3 bases: TGCAGTGCCCCGACTAGCGTTACCTACAATGAGCAGTTCTTC. Protein product: CSAPTSVTYNEQFF.

The V and J genes are TRBV6-5 and TRBJ2-7; tentatively, D is TRBD2 (5 bases). Germline-derived CDR1 and CDR2 are MNHEY and SVGAGI. The CDR3 has 14 residues. The ends were cut back, 8 bases at V and 3 bases at J, with 17 bases in the middle. CDR3 sequence reads: CASWRGVGSYEQYF. CDR3 DNA: TGTGCCAGCTGGAGAGGAGTTGGGAGCTACGAGCAGTACTTC.

V usage is TRBV29-1 and J usage is TRBJ2-1; 12 nucleotides match TRBD2. This CDR3 spans 13 amino acids. J lost 7 bases, V lost 7 bases, and 5 bases had no gene match. Germline CDR1 SQVTM, CDR2 ANQGSEA. CDR3 sequence reads: CSARTSGTNEQFF. Written as DNA, the CDR3 is TGCAGCGCCAGGACTAGCGGGACGAATGAGCAGTTCTTC.

The chain links TRBV15 to TRBJ2-2; D call uncertain. Germline V gives CDR1 LNHNV, CDR2 YYDKDF (reference sequence). The CDR3 contains 15 residues. Trimming shortened V by 0 bases and J by 7 bases, and 12 bases separated the two germline ends. Written as DNA, the CDR3 is TGTGCCACCAGCAGAGATGTGGGTGGGGACGGGGAGCTGTTTTTT. Translation gives CATSRDVGGDGELFF.

The chain carries TRBV4-3 and TRBJ2-1; D possibly matches TRBD1 or TRBD2 (5 bases each). Trimming left V 6 bases short and J 6 bases short, with 12 bases between. The CDR3 runs to 13 residues. Germline CDR1 reads LGHNA; CDR2 reads YSLEER. CDR3 sequence (DNA): TGCGCCAGCAGTGGGAGAGGGACCAATGAGCAGTTCTTC. Translated: CASSGRGTNEQFF.

This clonotype showed up just a few times. The rearrangement links TRBV4-3 to TRBJ1-5, with D possibly TRBD1 on 5 matching bases. The germline CDR1 and CDR2 sequences are LGHNA and YSLEER. V lost 1 base, J lost 5 bases, and 12 bases lay in between. This CDR3 comprises 15 residues. In DNA, the CDR3 is TGCGCCAGCAGCCAAGTGCGGCAGGGTCATCAGCCCCAGCATTTT. Amino acid sequence: CASSQVRQGHQPQHF.

This clonotype was seen more than once but under ten times. The chain carries TRBV7-9 and TRBJ2-7; D gene ambiguous. CDR1 and CDR2 from the germline V gene are SEHNR and FQNEAQ (reference sequence). CDR3 size: 12 residues. Trimming removed 3 bases at V and 6 bases at J, with 9 bases between. The CDR3, as DNA: TGTGCCAGCAGCTTGGTAATCGGCGAGCAGTACTTC. Its translation: CASSLVIGEQYF.

This clonotype was recorded many times. This sequence joins TRBV20-1 and TRBJ1-1; D uncertain. The CDR3 runs 14 residues. V was pared by 4 bases and J by 5 bases, with 17 bases between. Germline V gene data show CDR1 as DFQATT and CDR2 as SNEGSKA (reference sequence). CDR3 in DNA: TGCAGTGCTACGAACCCTGTACTTTTGACTGAAGCTTTCTTT. Translated: CSATNPVLLTEAFF.

The chain is built from TRBV7-6 and TRBJ1-4, with 8 bases aligning to TRBD1. The CDR3 is made up of 15 amino acids. Germline-derived CDR1 and CDR2 are SGHVS and FNYEAQ. The V gene end was trimmed by 4 bases and the J gene end by 4 bases; junction bases not matched to a gene: 5. This CDR3 is CASSSGQGDNEKLFF. In DNA, the CDR3 is TGTGCCAGCAGCTCCGGACAGGGAGATAATGAAAAACTGTTTTTT.

V is TRBV3-1 and J is TRBJ1-5; the D is unclear. This CDR3 region has 14 residues. Germline V gives CDR1 LGHDT, CDR2 YNNKEL (reference sequence). Trimming removed 5 bases from V and 6 bases from J, with 14 bases in between. The CDR3 sequence is CASSGGPRGQPQHF. Here the CDR3 DNA reads TGTGCCAGCAGCGGCGGACCGCGGGGTCAGCCCCAGCATTTT.

This clonotype was detected only a few times. This chain joins TRBV7-2 and TRBJ2-3; TRBD1 matches 9 bases. The CDR3 contains 16 residues. Unmatched junction bases numbered 7, after V lost 3 bases and J lost 3 bases. Germline-derived CDR1 and CDR2 are SGHTA and FQGNSA. CDR3 nucleotides: TGTGCCAGCAGCTTCTTGCCGGGACAGGGAACAGATACGCAGTATTTT. Amino acids: CASSFLPGQGTDTQYF. Together with reference TRBV7-2 and TRBJ2-3, the CDR3 gives the full variable domain: GAGVSQSPSNKVTEKGKDVELRCDPISGHTALYWYRQSLGQGLEFLIYFQGNSAPDKSGLPSDRFSAERTGGSVSTLTIQRTQQEDSAVYLCASSFLPGQGTDTQYFGPGTRLTVL.

This chain connects TRBV18 to TRBJ1-1; D gene uncertain. Germline CDR1 is KGHSH and CDR2 is LQKENI. V lost 3 bases and J lost 4, with 12 bases in between. The CDR3 runs 14 residues. CDR3: CASSPNEGGTEAFF. In DNA form, the CDR3 reads TGTGCCAGCTCACCGAATGAGGGCGGCACTGAAGCTTTCTTT.